The 7 T cell receptor beta chains in this list originate from one sample, sequenced in a study of shared T cell receptors in the human thymus. Repertoires were generated with immunoSEQ multiplex PCR, while TCRdb's copy carries only in-frame clones and drops some. The table includes hundreds of thousands of clones, approximately 78% detected once. This sample also belongs to another study, concerning human thymus T cells.

The sequenced material came from thymocytes. All receptors come from a boy younger than two with a congenital heart defect.

The rearrangement links TRBV15 to TRBJ2-1; 10 nucleotides line up with TRBD1. There are 16 residues in the CDR3. Germline lookup yields CDR1 LNHNV and CDR2 YYDKDF (reference sequence). V trimming: 8 bases; J trimming: 7 bases; junction bases outside the gene matches: 14. The CDR3 DNA follows: TGTGCCACCGGCATCCCTATCGGACAGGGGGAGAATGAGCAGTTCTTC. It codes for CATGIPIGQGENEQFF.

This clone has just a few counts. The rearrangement links TRBV4-2 to TRBJ2-7, with 8 nucleotides matching TRBD2. This CDR3 region has 18 residues. The trim removed 0 bases at V and 2 bases at J, leaving 12 bases unmatched. The germline gives CDR1 LGHNA, CDR2 YNFKEQ. The CDR3 reads CASSQDSGLAGEAYEQYF. DNA for the CDR3: TGTGCCAGCAGCCAAGATTCGGGGCTAGCGGGTGAGGCCTACGAGCAGTACTTC.

This chain uses TRBV7-8 with TRBJ1-2; 12 nucleotides match TRBD1. In germline, CDR1 is SGHVS, CDR2 FQNEAQ. This CDR3 contains 16 residues. V trimming: 5 bases; J trimming: 4 bases; junction bases outside the gene matches: 8. DNA of the CDR3: TGTGCCAGCAGCCCAAGGGACAGGGGGCTAGTCTATGGCTACACCTTC. It yields the protein CASSPRDRGLVYGYTF.

The chain is built from TRBV28 and TRBJ2-7, with 9 bases that match TRBD1. This CDR3 contains 13 residues. Germline trimming cut 3 bases from V and 6 bases from J; bases unmatched to any gene: 3. Per the germline V gene, CDR1 is MDHEN and CDR2 is SYDVKM. Here the CDR3 reads CASSFGDRAEQYF. CDR3 in DNA: TGTGCCAGCAGTTTTGGGGACAGGGCCGAGCAGTACTTC.

The chain combines TRBV4-3 with TRBJ2-1; 14 bases fit TRBD2. This CDR3 is 16 amino acids long. V was clipped by 6 bases and J by 9 bases; unmatched bases: 10. Germline V lookup: CDR1 LGHNA, CDR2 YSLEER. CDR3 loop: CASSRPGTSGRIEQFF. The CDR3 nucleotides are TGCGCCAGCAGTCGACCCGGGACTAGCGGGAGAATTGAGCAGTTCTTC.

The chain recombines TRBV27 with TRBJ1-4; no definite D call. This CDR3 has 15 amino acids. Germline V gives CDR1 MNHEY, CDR2 SMNVEV (reference sequence). V lost 6 bases, J lost 8 bases, and 19 bases lay in between. The CDR3 DNA reads as TGTGCCAGCAGCTGTACCGGGGTAGGAGGGGAAAAACTGTTTTTT. This translates into CASSCTGVGGEKLFF.

The J gene is TRBJ2-7, the V gene TRBV7-2, with 12 bases identical to TRBD2. Trimming cost V 4 bases and J 2 bases; bases outside gene matches: 9. Germline CDR1 reads SGHTA; CDR2 reads FQGNSA. The CDR3 has 17 residues. CDR3 residues: CASSSWTSGKGPYEQYF. The CDR3 DNA sequence: TGTGCCAGCAGCTCCTGGACTAGCGGGAAGGGTCCCTACGAGCAGTACTTC.